This T cell receptor beta chain is from a study of T cell responses to AZD1222 COVID-19 vaccine. CDR3 length: 12 amino acids. Germline loops: CDR1 MNHEY, CDR2 SVGAGI. Trimming left V 5 bases short and J 6 bases short, with 10 bases between. For this clone: Its antigen is still unknown.

The repertoire was sequenced with immunoSEQ multiplex PCR; TCRdb's copy has only in-frame clones and lacks some. The sample lists roughly 120,000 clones, around 85% occurring once. General observations from the study: Among the donors, most were white British and more were female, and clonal diversity was possibly underestimated.

This clonotype originated in an adult in good health. The material was peripheral blood, obtained on day 0 of MenACWY control vaccination. The chain joins TRBV6-5 to TRBJ1-2, with TRBD1 as a possible D gene (5 bases). The CDR3 DNA follows: TGTGCCAGCAGTAGGGGCTCGGATGGCTACACCTTC. Translated, it gives CASSRGSDGYTF.